Reported below is one T cell receptor beta chain. The sample originates from a study of blood T cell repertoires in COVID-19. Study as a whole: Donors in the United States, Italy and Spain gave samples during acute or convalescent COVID-19.

Original data processing: How many nucleated cells were present was estimated from reference gene primer amplification. Libraries were prepared by immunoSEQ multiplex PCR; TCRdb keeps only in-frame clonotypes and omits some of them. V and J calls and clone size come straight from that table; D and trimming were deduced from the DNA. This sample has just over 300,000 clones, with around 92% found just once. Trimming removed 6 bases from V and 7 bases from J, with 18 bases in between. The CDR3 runs to 15 residues. The germline gives CDR1 SNHLY, CDR2 FYNNEI. This chain uses TRBV2 with TRBJ1-4; D is unclear. This TCR came from a woman aged 30 to 39 with COVID-19, enrolled during active disease. The sequenced sample was peripheral blood. The CDR3 spells CASSNTKGSTEKLFF. As DNA, the CDR3 is TGTGCCAGCAGCAACACCAAAGGGAGTACTGAAAAACTGTTTTTT. The whole variable domain, filled in from reference TRBV2 and TRBJ1-4, reads EPEVTQTPSHQVTQMGQEVILRCVPISNHLYFYWYRQILGQKVEFLVSFYNNEISEKSEIFDDQFSVERPDGSNFTLKIRSTKLEDSAMYFCASSNTKGSTEKLFFGSGTQLSVL.